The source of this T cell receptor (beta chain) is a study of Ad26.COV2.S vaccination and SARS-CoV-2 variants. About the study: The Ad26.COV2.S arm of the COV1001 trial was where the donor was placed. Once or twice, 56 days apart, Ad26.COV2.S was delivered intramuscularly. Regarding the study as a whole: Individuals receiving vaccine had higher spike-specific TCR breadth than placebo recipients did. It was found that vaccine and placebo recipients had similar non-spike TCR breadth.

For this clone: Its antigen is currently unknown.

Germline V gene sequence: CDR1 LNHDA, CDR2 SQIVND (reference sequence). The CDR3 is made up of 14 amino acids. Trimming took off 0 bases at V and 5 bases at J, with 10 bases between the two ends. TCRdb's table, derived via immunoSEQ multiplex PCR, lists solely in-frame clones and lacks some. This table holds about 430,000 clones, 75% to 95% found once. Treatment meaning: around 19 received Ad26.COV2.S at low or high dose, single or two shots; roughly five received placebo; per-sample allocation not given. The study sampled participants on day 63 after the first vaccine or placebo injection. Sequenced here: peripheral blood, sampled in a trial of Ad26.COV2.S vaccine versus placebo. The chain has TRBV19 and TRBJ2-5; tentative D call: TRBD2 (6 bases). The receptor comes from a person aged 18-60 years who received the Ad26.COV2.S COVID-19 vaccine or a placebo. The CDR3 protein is CASSIELASETQYF. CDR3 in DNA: TGTGCCAGTAGTATAGAACTAGCCTCGGAGACCCAGTACTTC. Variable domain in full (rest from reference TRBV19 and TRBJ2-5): DGGITQSPKYLFRKEGQNVTLSCEQNLNHDAMYWYRQDPGQGLRLIYYSQIVNDFQKGDIAEGYSVSREKKESFPLTVTSAQKNPTAFYLCASSIELASETQYFGPGTRLLVL.